This section outlines one T cell receptor (beta chain) sequence together with its context. The table lists this clonotype with a few counts. It lacks a known antigen. No per-base quality is available; no much larger clone lies one base away. The library was produced with PCR. Instrument on record: Illumina HiSeq 2500. Molecular barcoding was employed in the preparation of TCR libraries, with unique molecular identifiers being used to normalize TCRbeta repertoire quantification. The raw public data were reprocessed by TCRdb itself: fastp quality trimming at Q25, MiXCR clonotype calling, in-frame beta chains only. Each CDR3 protein appears once, grouped with its most common genes and DNA. The sample table shows about 210,000 distinct CDR3 sequences, and more than 15% are seen once. Around two fifths of the sample comes from the top ten. V is clipped by 4 bases and J by 3 bases, and the sequence between their germline boundaries is 12 bases long. The germline V gene gives CDR1 as SGHDN and CDR2 as FVKESK. Taken from cysteine to phenylalanine, the CDR3 has 15 residues. Of the read, only the CDR3 DNA is kept; its 45 bases are in frame from base 1.

The sample comes from a study of T-cell reconstitution after alpha-beta-depleted transplantation in children (dated by TCRdb to between 2015 and 2016). About the full investigation: The study quantitatively tracked T-cell immune reconstitution after TCRalphabeta/CD19-depleted allogeneic hematopoietic cell transplantation in children using TCR repertoire profiling. Findings and caveats that apply to the study as a whole: The apparently early recovery of alphabetaT-cell counts about two months after transplant reportedly depended on only several hundred rapidly expanded clones that came from non-depleted graft cells. The frequencies of hyperexpanded clones fell over the following months, and after one year, T-cell counts and TCRbeta diversity were mostly attributed to newly produced T cells. In some patients, the high TCRbeta diversity seen at day 60 was put down to recipient T cells and intrathymic progenitors that had survived conditioning.

Taken with the paper, the label for treatment or condition translates to: allogeneic hematopoietic cell transplantation with graft depleted of TCRalphabeta T cells and CD19 B cells. The children who served as transplant recipients had been given grafts of TCRalphabeta/CD19-depleted allogeneic hematopoietic cells. Sequencing used PBMCs, mostly from graft donor cells, obtained 360 days after TCRalphabeta/CD19-depleted stem cell transplant. The rearranged segments are TRBV14 and TRBJ1-4, with a tentative D gene TRBD1 over 5 matching bases. The source of this sequence is a male patient aged 2-15 years who had a stem cell transplant for acute lymphoblastic leukemia, so the T cells may come from the graft donor. The CDR3: CASSRADSSNEKLFF. The sequence in DNA is TGTGCCAGCAGCCGGGCAGACAGTTCTAATGAAAAACTGTTTTTT.